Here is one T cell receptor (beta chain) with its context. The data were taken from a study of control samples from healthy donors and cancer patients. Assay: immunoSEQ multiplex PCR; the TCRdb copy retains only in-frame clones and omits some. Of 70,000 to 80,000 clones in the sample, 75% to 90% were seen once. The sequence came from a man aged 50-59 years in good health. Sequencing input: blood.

CDR3 loop: CASSHGANSPLHF. DNA of the CDR3: TGTGCCAGCAGTCACGGGGCCAATTCACCCCTCCACTTT. V usage is TRBV3-1 (or the pseudogene TRBV3-2) and J usage is TRBJ1-6, with D perhaps matching TRBD1 (5 bases). Trimming removed 6 bases at V and 7 bases at J, with 10 bases between. CDR1 is LGHDT, CDR2 YNNKEL, per germline (reference sequence). The CDR3 is 13 residues long.